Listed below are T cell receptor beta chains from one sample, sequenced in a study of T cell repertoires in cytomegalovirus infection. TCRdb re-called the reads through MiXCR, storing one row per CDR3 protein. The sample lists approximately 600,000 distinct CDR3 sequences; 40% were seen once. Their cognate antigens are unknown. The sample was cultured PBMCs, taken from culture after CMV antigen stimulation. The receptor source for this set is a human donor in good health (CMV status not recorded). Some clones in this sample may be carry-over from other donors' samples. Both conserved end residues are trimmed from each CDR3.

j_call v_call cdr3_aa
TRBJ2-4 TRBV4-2 ASSQVLHGGDKNIQY
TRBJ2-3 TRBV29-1 SVEQREVGDTQY
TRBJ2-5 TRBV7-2 ASSLGLGVRGETQY
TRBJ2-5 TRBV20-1 SPSHDETQY
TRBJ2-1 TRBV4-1 ASSQLAGVNEQF
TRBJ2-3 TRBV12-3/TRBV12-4 ASSLTRTVSHTQY
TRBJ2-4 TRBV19 ASNNPLETNIQY
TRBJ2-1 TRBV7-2 ASRRGGQVTEQF
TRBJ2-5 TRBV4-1 ASSQDLAGVETQY
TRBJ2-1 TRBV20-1 SARTGPPYNEQF
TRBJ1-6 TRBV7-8 ASSRARDSPLH
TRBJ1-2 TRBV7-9 ASSFTWGAQGYT
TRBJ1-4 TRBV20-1 SVRGRANEKLF
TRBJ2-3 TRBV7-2 ASSIRAGTGQFAQY
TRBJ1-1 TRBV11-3 ASSTDGGNTEAF
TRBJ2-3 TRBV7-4 ASSPDTQY